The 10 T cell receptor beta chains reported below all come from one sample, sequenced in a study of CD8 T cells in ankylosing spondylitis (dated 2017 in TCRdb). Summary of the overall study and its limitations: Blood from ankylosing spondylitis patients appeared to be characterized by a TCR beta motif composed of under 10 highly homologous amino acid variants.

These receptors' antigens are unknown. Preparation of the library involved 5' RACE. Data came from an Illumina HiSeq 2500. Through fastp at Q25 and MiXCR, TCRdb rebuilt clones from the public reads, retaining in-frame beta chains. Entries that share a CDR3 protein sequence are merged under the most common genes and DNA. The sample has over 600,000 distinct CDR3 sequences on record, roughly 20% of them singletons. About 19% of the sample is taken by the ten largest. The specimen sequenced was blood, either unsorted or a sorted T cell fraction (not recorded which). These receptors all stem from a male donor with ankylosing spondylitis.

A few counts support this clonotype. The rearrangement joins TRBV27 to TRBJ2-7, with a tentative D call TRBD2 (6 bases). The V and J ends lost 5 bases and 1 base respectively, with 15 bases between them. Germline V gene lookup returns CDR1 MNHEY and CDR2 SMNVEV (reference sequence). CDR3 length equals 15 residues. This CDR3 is CASSELGDLSYEQYF. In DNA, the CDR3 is TGTGCCAGCAGTGAACTAGGGGACTTATCCTACGAGCAGTACTTC.

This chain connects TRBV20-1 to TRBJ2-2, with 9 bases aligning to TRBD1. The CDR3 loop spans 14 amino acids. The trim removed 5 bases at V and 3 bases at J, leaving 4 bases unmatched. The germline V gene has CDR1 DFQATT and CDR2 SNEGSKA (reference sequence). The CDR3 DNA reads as TGCAGTGCTCCCGGGACAGGGTACACCGGGGAGCTGTTTTTT. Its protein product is CSAPGTGYTGELFF.

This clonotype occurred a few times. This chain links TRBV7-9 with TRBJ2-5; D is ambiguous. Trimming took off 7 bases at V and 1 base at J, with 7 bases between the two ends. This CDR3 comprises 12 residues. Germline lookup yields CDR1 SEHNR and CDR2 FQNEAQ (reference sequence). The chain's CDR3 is CASTTVQETQYF. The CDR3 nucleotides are TGTGCCAGCACCACCGTCCAAGAGACCCAGTACTTC.

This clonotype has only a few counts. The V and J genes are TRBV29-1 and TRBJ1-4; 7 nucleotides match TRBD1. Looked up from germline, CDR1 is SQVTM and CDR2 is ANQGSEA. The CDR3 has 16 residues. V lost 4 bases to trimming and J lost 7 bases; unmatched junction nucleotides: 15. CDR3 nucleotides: TGCAGCGTTGCCGGGACAGCGGGGGCCGGAGGTGAAAAACTGTTTTTT. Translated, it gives CSVAGTAGAGGEKLFF.

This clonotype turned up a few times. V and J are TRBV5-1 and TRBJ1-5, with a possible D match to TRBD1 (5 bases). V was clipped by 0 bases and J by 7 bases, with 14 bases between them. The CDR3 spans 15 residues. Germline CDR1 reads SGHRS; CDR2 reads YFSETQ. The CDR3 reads CASSLEGVPGQPQHF. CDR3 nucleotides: TGCGCCAGCAGCTTGGAAGGGGTCCCCGGGCAGCCCCAGCATTTT.

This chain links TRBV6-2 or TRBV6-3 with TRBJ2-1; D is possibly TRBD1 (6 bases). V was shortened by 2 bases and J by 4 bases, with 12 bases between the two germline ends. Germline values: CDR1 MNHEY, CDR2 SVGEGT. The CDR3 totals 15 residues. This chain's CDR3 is CASSYDRPRYNEQFF. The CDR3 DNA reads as TGTGCCAGCAGTTACGACAGGCCGAGGTACAATGAGCAGTTCTTC.

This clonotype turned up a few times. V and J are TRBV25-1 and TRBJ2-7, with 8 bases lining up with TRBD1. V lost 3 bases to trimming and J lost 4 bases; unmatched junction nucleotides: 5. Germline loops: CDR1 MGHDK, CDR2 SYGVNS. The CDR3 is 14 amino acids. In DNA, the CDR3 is TGTGCCAGCAGTGAGGCAGGGGGCGCGTACGAGCAGTACTTC. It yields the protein CASSEAGGAYEQYF.

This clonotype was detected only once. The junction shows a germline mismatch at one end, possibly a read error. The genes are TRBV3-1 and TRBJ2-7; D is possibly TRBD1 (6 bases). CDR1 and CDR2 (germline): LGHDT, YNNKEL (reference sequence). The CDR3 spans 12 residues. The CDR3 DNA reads TGTGCCAGCAGCCAAGCTACAGGACAGCGATCTTTC. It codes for CASSQATGQRSF.

The chain's CDR3 is CSASLASEQFF. In DNA, the CDR3 is TGCAGTGCTAGCCTAGCGAGTGAGCAGTTCTTC. The genes are TRBV20-1 and TRBJ2-1; D is possibly TRBD2 (6 bases). V was shortened by 3 bases and J by 9 bases, with 9 bases between the two germline ends. Germline CDR1 is DFQATT and CDR2 is SNEGSKA (reference sequence). This CDR3 contains 11 residues.

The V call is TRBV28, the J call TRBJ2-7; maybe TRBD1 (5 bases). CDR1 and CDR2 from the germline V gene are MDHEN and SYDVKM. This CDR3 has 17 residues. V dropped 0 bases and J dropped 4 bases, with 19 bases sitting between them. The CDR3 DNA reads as TGTGCCAGCAGTTTATGGTTCGACAGAGAAAACAAATACGAGCAGTACTTC. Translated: CASSLWFDRENKYEQYF.